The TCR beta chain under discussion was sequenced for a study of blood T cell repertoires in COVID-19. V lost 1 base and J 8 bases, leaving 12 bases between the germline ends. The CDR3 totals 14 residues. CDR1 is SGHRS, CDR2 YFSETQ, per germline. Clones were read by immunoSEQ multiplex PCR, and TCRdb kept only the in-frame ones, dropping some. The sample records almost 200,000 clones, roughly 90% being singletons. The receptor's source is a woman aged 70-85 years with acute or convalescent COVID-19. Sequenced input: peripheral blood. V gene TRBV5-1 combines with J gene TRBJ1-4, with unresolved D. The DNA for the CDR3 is TGCGCCAGCAGCTTGTATAAAGACTCGGAAAAACTGTTTTTT. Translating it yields CASSLYKDSEKLFF. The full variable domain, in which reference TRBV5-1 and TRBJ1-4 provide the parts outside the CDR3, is KAGVTQTPRYLIKTRGQQVTLSCSPISGHRSVSWYQQTPGQGLQFLFEYFSETQRNKGNFPGRFSGRQFSNSRSEMNVSTLELGDSALYLCASSLYKDSEKLFFGSGTQLSVL.